This T cell receptor (beta chain) was sequenced in a study of cytomegalovirus exposure and HLA in healthy donors. Study-level findings and limits: Specific recognition of CMV antigens was confirmed in vitro for three chains (all CMV-associated).

A note on this clone: Its antigen remains unidentified.

CDR3 length equals 13 residues. Germline V gives CDR1 ENHRY, CDR2 SYGVKD. V lost 4 bases, J lost 4 bases, and 8 bases lay in between. Each donor's status was that of a healthy bone marrow donor. The PCR had 60 Vbeta and 13 Jbeta primers. The repertoire was sequenced with immunoSEQ multiplex PCR; TCRdb's copy has only in-frame clones and lacks some. Its clone listing holds some 120,000 clones. Sequenced sample: PBMCs. The V and J genes are TRBV10-3 and TRBJ1-5, with D perhaps TRBD1 (5 bases). The origin of this receptor is a man in his forties in good health and CMV-seronegative. The CDR3 loop reads CAISAGGNQPQHF. The CDR3 coding sequence is TGTGCCATCAGTGCGGGGGGTAATCAGCCCCAGCATTTT.